Listed below are T cell receptor beta chains from one sample, sequenced in a study of sequential checkpoint blockade in melanoma. Sequencing was performed with immunoSEQ multiplex PCR; in TCRdb, only in-frame clones are kept and a portion is missing. The sample has some 8,000 clones, 28% seen once. The sequencing here drew on tumor tissue (inferred from file names), taken from a patient given nivolumab and ipilimumab in sequence. These receptors were collected from a human donor with melanoma. Each CDR3 is given with its conserved first and last residue. D genes are given only for firm matches. Part of the rows lack a size; the others show once, few, many or a class for expanded clones.

D	V	size	length	J	DNA	CDR3
TRBD2	TRBV28	large	13	TRBJ2-1	TGTGCCAGCAGCGGGACTAGCGTAGGTGAGCAGTTCTTC	CASSGTSVGEQFF
TRBD2	TRBV9	few	15	TRBJ2-5	TGTGCCAGCAGCGCGAGAGGACTAGTAAAAGAGACCCAGTACTTC	CASSARGLVKETQYF
.	TRBV9	medium-sized	15	TRBJ1-4	TGTGCCAGCAGCGTTTCAGGGGCCGATGGTGAAAAACTGTTTTTT	CASSVSGADGEKLFF
TRBD1	TRBV6-8	.	14	TRBJ1-5	TGTGCCAGCAGTCCGACAGGGAGCAATCAGCCCCAGCATTTT	CASSPTGSNQPQHF
TRBD2	TRBV11-3	many	15	TRBJ2-5	TGTGCCAGCAGCCTAACTAGCGGGAGGAGGGAGACCCAGTACTTC	CASSLTSGRRETQYF
TRBD1	TRBV30	.	16	TRBJ2-2	TGTGCCTGGAGACCCTCGGGACAGGGAAACACCGGGGAGCTGTTTTTT	CAWRPSGQGNTGELFF
TRBD1	TRBV18	.	14	TRBJ2-7	TGTGCCAGCTCCGCACAGGGGGCGGGATACGAGCAGTACTTC	CASSAQGAGYEQYF
.	TRBV9	.	15	TRBJ2-5	TGTGCCAGCAGTGAATTTCAGGGGATTATGGGGACCCAGTACTTC	CASSEFQGIMGTQYF
.	TRBV30	few	14	TRBJ2-6	TGTGCCTGGAACCGAGGGGCTGGGGCCAACGTCCTGACTTTC	CAWNRGAGANVLTF
.	TRBV30	.	13	TRBJ1-2	TGTGCCTGGAGTGTACATGGGCGTTATGGCTACACCTTC	CAWSVHGRYGYTF
TRBD1	TRBV11-3	many	14	TRBJ2-5	TGTGCCAGCAGTTCCCGGGACAGTAAAGAGACCCAGTACTTC	CASSSRDSKETQYF
TRBD2	TRBV11-3	many	16	TRBJ2-1	TGTGCCAGCAGCCCCATGGCGGGAGGGCCACTCAATGAGCAGTTCTTC	CASSPMAGGPLNEQFF
.	TRBV14	few	14	TRBJ1-1	TGTGCCAGCAGCCCTCAGGGTGGGCAAACTGAAGCTTTCTTT	CASSPQGGQTEAFF
.	TRBV10-3	few	14	TRBJ2-3	TGTGCCATCAGTGAGAGGGGTAGCACAGATACGCAGTATTTT	CAISERGSTDTQYF
.	TRBV11-3	few	14	TRBJ2-7	TGTGCCAGCAGCGCCAGGGTTGGGTCCTACGAGCAGTACTTC	CASSARVGSYEQYF
TRBD1	TRBV5-1	.	16	TRBJ2-5	TGCGCCAGCAGCTTTATTCCCGGGACAGGGGAGGAGACCCAGTACTTC	CASSFIPGTGEETQYF
.	TRBV18	.	13	TRBJ2-7	TGTGCCAGCTCGCCAGAAGCGGATTTCGGGCAGTACTTC	CASSPEADFGQYF
.	TRBV7-6	many	15	TRBJ1-4	TGTGCCAGCAGCAAAACACAGGGAATCGGTGAAAAACTGTTTTTT	CASSKTQGIGEKLFF
.	TRBV19	.	15	TRBJ1-5	TGTGCCAGTAGTTTCCAGGGTTTTGGCAATCAGCCCCAGCATTTT	CASSFQGFGNQPQHF
TRBD2	TRBV11-3	.	15	TRBJ2-5	TGTGCCAGCAGCTTAGTTGCGGGAGATCAAGAGACCCAGTACTTC	CASSLVAGDQETQYF
TRBD1	TRBV30	.	15	TRBJ1-4	TGTGCCTGGAGTGTGGGGCAGGGGGAGGCAGAAAAACTGTTTTTT	CAWSVGQGEAEKLFF
.	TRBV9	few	16	TRBJ2-3	TGTGCCAGCAGTCCCGGTCCGGACAGATACACAGATACGCAGTATTTT	CASSPGPDRYTDTQYF